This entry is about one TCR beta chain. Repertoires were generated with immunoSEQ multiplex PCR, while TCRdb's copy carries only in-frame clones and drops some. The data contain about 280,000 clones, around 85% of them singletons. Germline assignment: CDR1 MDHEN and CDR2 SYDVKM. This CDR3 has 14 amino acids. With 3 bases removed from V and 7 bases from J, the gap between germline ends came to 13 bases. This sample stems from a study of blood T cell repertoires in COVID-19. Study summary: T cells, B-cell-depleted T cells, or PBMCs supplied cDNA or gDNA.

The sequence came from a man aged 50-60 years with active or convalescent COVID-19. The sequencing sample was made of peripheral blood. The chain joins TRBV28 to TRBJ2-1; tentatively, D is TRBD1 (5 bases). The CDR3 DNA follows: TGTGCCAGCAGTTTCCAGGGCTGGTCGAATGAGCAGTTCTTC. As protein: CASSFQGWSNEQFF. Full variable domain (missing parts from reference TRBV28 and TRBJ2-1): DVKVTQSSRYLVKRTGEKVFLECVQDMDHENMFWYRQDPGLGLRLIYFSYDVKMKEKGDIPEGYSVSREKKERFSLILESASTNQTSMYLCASSFQGWSNEQFFGPGTRLTVL.